This TCR beta chain derives from a study of blood T cells in healthy people across ages. Study outcomes and limitations: It was not known whether donors were CMV positive (a possible confounder of expanded clonotype changes). The diversity estimates, figures obtained from one million T cells, were considered underestimates.

Germline V gives CDR1 MGHRA, CDR2 YSYEKL. The V and J ends lost 2 bases and 0 bases respectively, with 11 bases between them. The CDR3 loop spans 16 amino acids. A second PCR, run for roughly 7 to 12 cycles, used a sample-barcoded 5' primer plus a J-beta primer mix. Paired-end reads containing CDR3 totaled no fewer than 3 million for each sample. TCRdb passed the 5' RACE reads through MiXCR, listing each CDR3 protein once. The sample has more than 1.4 million distinct CDR3 sequences; about 40% are singletons. As to this clonotype: What it binds is not known.

Sequencing was done on a sample of blood. The receptor was isolated from a woman between 18 and 29 years old in good health. The chain uses TRBV4-1 and TRBJ2-1; D possibly uses TRBD1 or TRBD2 (5 bases each). The DNA for the CDR3 is TGCGCCAGCAGCCAACCGGGACGAAGCTCCTACAATGAGCAGTTCTTC. Protein: CASSQPGRSSYNEQFF.